This T cell receptor (beta chain) was sequenced during a study of blood T cell repertoires in COVID-19. The CDR3 loop spans 15 amino acids. Germline lookup yields CDR1 SGHTA and CDR2 FQGNSA. The junction had 5 bases not matched to a gene; V was cut back by 5 bases and J by 4 bases. This clone appeared once. Profiling relied on immunoSEQ multiplex PCR, and the TCRdb table lists in-frame clones only, not all of them. The sample shows 260,000 or so clones, 85% of them seen only once. Sequencing was done on a sample of PBMCs or T cells enriched from blood (not recorded which). The sequence was collected from a woman aged 50 to 60 who had recovered from COVID-19. The rearrangement links TRBV7-2 to TRBJ2-1; 10 positions match TRBD1. The CDR3 reads CASSPGQGIYNEQFF. CDR3 DNA: TGTGCCAGCAGCCCGGGACAGGGGATATACAATGAGCAGTTCTTC.